This paragraph covers one T cell receptor beta chain sequence. Its antigen remains unknown. Each patient's relapse followed autologous stem cell transplantation, and brentuximab vedotin exposure varied. The best responses consisted of complete response, partial response or progressive disease. This entry comes from a study of PD-1 blockade in classical Hodgkin lymphoma. Germline V gene sequence: CDR1 SEHNR, CDR2 FQNEAQ (reference sequence). V shed 1 base and J shed 3 bases, with 16 bases lying between them. The CDR3 covers 16 residues. Data came from immunoSEQ multiplex PCR; TCRdb stores just in-frame clones and leaves some out. Found here are some 84,000 clones, about 89% of them singletons; the top ten hold approximately 22%. Overall study findings and caveats: Complete responders started with a diversity level that resembled newly diagnosed patients at baseline.

This sequence originates from a human donor with classical Hodgkin lymphoma. Sequences were derived from peripheral blood mononuclear cells (PBMCs), sampled at baseline. The chain uses TRBV7-9 and TRBJ2-7; D may be TRBD1 or TRBD2 (6 bases each). CDR3 bases: TGTGCCAGCAGCTTAGAATCCGGGGGCAGGCACTACGAGCAGTACTTC. It translates to CASSLESGGRHYEQYF.